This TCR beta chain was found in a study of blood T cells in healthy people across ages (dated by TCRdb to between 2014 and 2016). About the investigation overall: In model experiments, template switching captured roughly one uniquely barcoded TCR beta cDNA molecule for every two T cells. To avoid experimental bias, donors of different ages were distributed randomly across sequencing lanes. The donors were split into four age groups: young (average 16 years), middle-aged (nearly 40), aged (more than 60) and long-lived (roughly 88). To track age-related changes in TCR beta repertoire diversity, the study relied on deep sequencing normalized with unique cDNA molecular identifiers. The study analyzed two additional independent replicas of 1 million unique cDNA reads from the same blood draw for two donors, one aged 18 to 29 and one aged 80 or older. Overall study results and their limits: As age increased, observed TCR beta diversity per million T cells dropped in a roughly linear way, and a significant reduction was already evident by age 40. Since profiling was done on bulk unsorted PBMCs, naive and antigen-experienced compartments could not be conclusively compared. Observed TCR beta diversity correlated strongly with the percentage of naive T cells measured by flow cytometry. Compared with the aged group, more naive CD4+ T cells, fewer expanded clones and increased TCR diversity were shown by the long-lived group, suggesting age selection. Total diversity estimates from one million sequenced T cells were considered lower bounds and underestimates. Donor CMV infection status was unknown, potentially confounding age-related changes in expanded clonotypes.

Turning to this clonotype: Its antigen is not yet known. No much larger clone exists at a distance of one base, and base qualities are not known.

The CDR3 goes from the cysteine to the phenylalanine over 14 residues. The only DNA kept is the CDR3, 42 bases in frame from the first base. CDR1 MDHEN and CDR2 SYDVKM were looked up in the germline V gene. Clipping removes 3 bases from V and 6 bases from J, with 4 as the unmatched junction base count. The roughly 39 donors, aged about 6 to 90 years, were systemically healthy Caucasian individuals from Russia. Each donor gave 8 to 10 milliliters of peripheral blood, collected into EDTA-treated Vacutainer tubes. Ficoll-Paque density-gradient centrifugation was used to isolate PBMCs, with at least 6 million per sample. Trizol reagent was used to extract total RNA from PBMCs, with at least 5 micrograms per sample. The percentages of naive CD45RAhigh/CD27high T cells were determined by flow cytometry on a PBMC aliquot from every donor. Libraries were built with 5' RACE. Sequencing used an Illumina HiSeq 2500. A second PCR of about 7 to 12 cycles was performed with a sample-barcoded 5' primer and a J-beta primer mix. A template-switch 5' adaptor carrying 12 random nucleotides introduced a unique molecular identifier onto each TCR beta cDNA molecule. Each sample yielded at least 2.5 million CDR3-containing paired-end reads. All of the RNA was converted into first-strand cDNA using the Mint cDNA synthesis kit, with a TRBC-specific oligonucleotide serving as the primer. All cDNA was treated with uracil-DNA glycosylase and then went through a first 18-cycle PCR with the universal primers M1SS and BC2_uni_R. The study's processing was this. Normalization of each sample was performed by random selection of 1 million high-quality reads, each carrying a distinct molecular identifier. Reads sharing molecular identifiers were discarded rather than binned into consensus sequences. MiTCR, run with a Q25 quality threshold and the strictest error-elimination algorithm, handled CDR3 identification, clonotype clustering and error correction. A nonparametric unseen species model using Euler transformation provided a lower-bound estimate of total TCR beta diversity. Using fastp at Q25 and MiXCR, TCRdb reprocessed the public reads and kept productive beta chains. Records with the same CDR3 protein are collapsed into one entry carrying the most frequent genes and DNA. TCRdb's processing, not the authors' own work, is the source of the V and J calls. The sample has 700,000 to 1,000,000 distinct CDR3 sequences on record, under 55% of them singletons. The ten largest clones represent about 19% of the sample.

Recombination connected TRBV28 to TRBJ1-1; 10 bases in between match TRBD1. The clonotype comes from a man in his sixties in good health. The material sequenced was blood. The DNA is TGTGCCAGCAGTTTCGACAGGGGGCATGCTGAAGCTTTCTTT. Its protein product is CASSFDRGHAEAFF.